These 21 T cell receptor beta chains originate from one sample sequenced in a study of identical twins. TCRdb re-derived calls from the 5' RACE reads in MiXCR, one entry per CDR3 protein. The data hold roughly 260,000 distinct CDR3 sequences, with around 15% observed a single time. Sequencing was performed on memory (CD45RO+) T cells sorted from blood. These TCRs come from a woman younger than 30 in good health.

This clonotype was seen only a few times. J is TRBJ1-2 and V is TRBV3-1, with unresolved D. This CDR3 is 14 amino acids long. The germline V gene encodes CDR1 LGHDT and CDR2 YNNKEL (reference sequence). V gave up 1 base and J gave up 8 bases, with 14 bases separating them. CDR3 in DNA: TGTGCCAGCAGCCAAGGACACCGTAAGGGAGGCTACACCTTC. Translating it yields CASSQGHRKGGYTF. The full variable domain, completed using reference TRBV3-1 and TRBJ1-2, is DTAVSQTPKYLVTQMGNDKSIKCEQNLGHDTMYWYKQDSKKFLKIMFSYNNKELIINETVPNRFSPKSPDKAHLNLHINSLELGDSAVYFCASSQGHRKGGYTFGSGTRLTVV.

The table lists this clonotype with many counts. This rearrangement joins TRBV5-1 to TRBJ2-5, with D possibly TRBD1 on 5 matching bases. The CDR3 has 14 amino acids. CDR1 is SGHRS and CDR2 is YFSETQ in the germline V gene. Trimming took 6 bases from V and 3 from J, leaving 15 bases between them. This CDR3 is CASNQGTSKETQYF. As DNA, the CDR3 is TGCGCCAGCAATCAGGGAACATCCAAAGAGACCCAGTACTTC.

V usage is TRBV3-1 and J usage is TRBJ2-3; 16 nucleotides align to TRBD2. Trimming removed 11 bases from V and 3 bases from J; junction bases left unmatched: 20. Germline assignment: CDR1 LGHDT and CDR2 YNNKEL (reference sequence). The CDR3 loop spans 20 amino acids. The CDR3 sequence: CASCRSGTSGGVGGTDTQYF. In DNA, the CDR3 is TGTGCCTCCTGCCGCAGCGGGACTAGCGGGGGGGTGGGTGGTACAGATACGCAGTATTTT.

J is TRBJ2-3 and V is TRBV29-1; 12 bases are shared with TRBD2. Germline V lookup: CDR1 SQVTM, CDR2 ANQGSEA. This CDR3 has 15 residues. V shed 1 base, J shed 6 bases, and the junction held 5 bases outside the gene matches. The CDR3 spells CSVEGTSGTIDTQYF. CDR3 coding DNA: TGCAGCGTTGAAGGGACTAGCGGGACAATTGATACGCAGTATTTT.

In its sample, this clonotype was seen a few times. The rearrangement links TRBV7-8 to TRBJ1-6; no clear D. CDR1 is SGHVS and CDR2 is FQNEAQ in the germline V gene. This CDR3 has 13 amino acids. V was clipped by 5 bases and J by 10 bases, with 12 bases between them. The CDR3 DNA reads TGTGCCAGCAGCCCGCCCCATAGATCACCCCTCCACTTT. It yields the protein CASSPPHRSPLHF.

The chain links TRBV12-3 or TRBV12-4 to TRBJ1-6, with D uncertain. The ends were cut back, 2 bases at V and 8 bases at J, with 10 bases in the middle. This CDR3 spans 14 amino acids. CDR3 sequence (DNA): TGTGCCAGCAGTTTAAATGGTTTCCATTCACCCCTCCACTTT. It codes for CASSLNGFHSPLHF.

In its sample, this clonotype was seen a few times. This chain links TRBV30 with TRBJ1-4, with a possible D match to TRBD1 (5 bases). This CDR3 contains 14 residues. Germline V gene sequence: CDR1 GTSNPN, CDR2 SVGIG (reference sequence). V gave up 4 bases and J gave up 6 bases, with 15 bases separating them. The CDR3 protein is CAWKHLGHDEKLFF. CDR3 DNA sequence: TGTGCCTGGAAACATCTAGGACATGATGAAAAACTGTTTTTT. The full variable domain, with the rest looked up from reference TRBV30 and TRBJ1-4, is SQTIHQWPATLVQPVGSPLSLECTVEGTSNPNLYWYRQAAGRGLQLLFYSVGIGQISSEVPQNLSASRPQDRQFILSSKKLLLSDSGFYLCAWKHLGHDEKLFFGSGTQLSVL.

This clonotype appeared once. V gene TRBV11-1 combines with J gene TRBJ2-5; 7 positions agree with TRBD2. Germline values: CDR1 SGHAT, CDR2 FQDESV (reference sequence). This CDR3 has 15 residues. With 1 base clipped from V and 0 bases from J, the junction kept 2 bases outside the gene matches. CDR3 amino acids: CASSLGAGDQETQYF. Here the CDR3 DNA reads TGTGCCAGCAGCTTAGGGGCGGGGGACCAAGAGACCCAGTACTTC.

A few counts support this clonotype. This sequence joins TRBV3-1 and TRBJ2-2; D gene unclear. V was clipped by 8 bases and J by 5 bases, with 15 bases between them. CDR3 length equals 14 residues. Germline values: CDR1 LGHDT, CDR2 YNNKEL (reference sequence). The CDR3 nucleotides are TGTGCCAGCTCTCGGACGGAGAAGACCGGGGAGCTGTTTTTT. It yields the protein CASSRTEKTGELFF.

The chain is built from TRBV29-1 and TRBJ2-1; TRBD2 might be the D (5 bases). The V end was cut by 4 bases, the J end by 7 bases, with 23 bases between. Germline CDR1 is SQVTM and CDR2 is ANQGSEA. The CDR3 totals 16 residues. The CDR3 loop is CSVVVLSGGVRNEQFF. As DNA, the CDR3 is TGCAGCGTTGTAGTGTTGAGTGGAGGCGTTAGGAATGAGCAGTTCTTC.

This clonotype came up a few times. The gene calls are TRBV5-1 and TRBJ2-7; a weak D match, TRBD2 (5 bases). CDR3 length equals 14 residues. V was shortened by 7 bases and J by 4 bases, with 18 bases between the two germline ends. Germline values: CDR1 SGHRS, CDR2 YFSETQ. The CDR3 DNA is TGCGCCAGCCGCGGGTCGGGTTCCCAATACGAGCAGTACTTC. Translation gives CASRGSGSQYEQYF.

This chain uses TRBV10-3 with TRBJ2-1; 10 bases match TRBD2. The CDR3 consists of 15 residues. Germline V gene data show CDR1 as ENHRY and CDR2 as SYGVKD. The J segment lost 2 bases and the V segment lost 7 bases, leaving 5 bases of the junction unmatched. Here the CDR3 DNA reads TGTGCCATCAAGGCTAGCGGGAGTACCTACAATGAGCAGTTCTTC. Amino acid sequence: CAIKASGSTYNEQFF.

This clonotype has more than one count but fewer than ten. V usage is TRBV11-2 and J usage is TRBJ2-7, with unresolved D. V was shortened by 5 bases and J by 7 bases, with 9 bases between the two germline ends. CDR1 and CDR2 (germline): SGHAT, FQNNGV. There are 11 residues in the CDR3. The CDR3 here is CASSLQVEQYF. The CDR3 nucleotides read TGTGCCAGCAGCCTTCAGGTAGAGCAGTACTTC.

CDR3: CAKPSFHEQFF. CDR3 DNA sequence: TGTGCCAAGCCTTCTTTTCATGAGCAGTTCTTC. The chain employs TRBV21-1 and TRBJ2-1. TRBV21-1 is classified as a pseudogene. This CDR3 has 11 residues.

This clonotype was detected a few times. The genes are TRBV6-1 and TRBJ2-3; D is unresolved. This CDR3 spans 14 amino acids. V was cut by 2 bases and J by 4 bases, with 10 bases left in between. Germline V lookup: CDR1 MNHNS, CDR2 SASEGT. In nucleotides, the CDR3 is TGTGCCAGCAGTGAACTATTATCTGCAGATACGCAGTATTTT. This gives the protein CASSELLSADTQYF.

The CDR3 coding sequence is TGTGCCAGCAGCTTAAGGGAGGGGAGTAGACAAGAGACCCAGTACTTC. This translates into CASSLREGSRQETQYF. This rearrangement joins TRBV7-4 to TRBJ2-5; 7 nucleotides match TRBD2. CDR1 and CDR2 from the germline V gene are SGHVT and SQSDAQ. This CDR3 has 16 residues. Germline trimming cut 2 bases from V and 2 bases from J; bases unmatched to any gene: 8.

V gene TRBV6-1 combines with J gene TRBJ2-3; 7 nucleotides agree with TRBD1. Losses at the gene ends were 6 bases for V and 2 bases for J; bases not matched to a gene: 8. Looked up from germline, CDR1 is MNHNS and CDR2 is SASEGT. This CDR3 is built from 15 residues. CDR3 loop: CASRPRGPSTDTQYF. The CDR3 DNA is TGTGCCAGCAGACCTAGGGGGCCCTCCACAGATACGCAGTATTTT.

At least ten counts were recorded for this clonotype. The V gene is TRBV10-1, the J gene TRBJ1-2; weak D call: TRBD1 (5 bases). The CDR3 covers 14 residues. The V gene's germline CDR1 is WNHNN and CDR2 SYGVQD (reference sequence). The V and J ends lost 5 bases and 2 bases respectively, with 12 bases between them. The CDR3 loop reads CASSRGTENYGYTF. The CDR3, as DNA: TGCGCCAGCAGTAGAGGGACCGAGAACTATGGCTACACCTTC.

This clonotype occurred many times. The rearrangement joins TRBV5-1 to TRBJ2-7; the match to TRBD2 covers 7 bases. The CDR3 covers 13 residues. Per germline, CDR1 SGHRS and CDR2 YFSETQ. The trim removed 4 bases at V and 2 bases at J, leaving 3 bases unmatched. The CDR3 protein is CASSGGTTYEQYF. In nucleotides, the CDR3 is TGCGCCAGCAGCGGGGGGACTACCTACGAGCAGTACTTC.

V is TRBV20-1 and J is TRBJ2-3; 10 nucleotides agree with TRBD1. This CDR3 region has 16 residues. The germline CDR1 and CDR2 sequences are DFQATT and SNEGSKA (reference sequence). V lost 2 bases, J lost 2 bases, and 7 bases stayed unmatched. The CDR3 DNA reads as TGCAGTGCTAGACCCCGGGACAGGGGTTCCACAGATACGCAGTATTTT. Its protein product is CSARPRDRGSTDTQYF.

This clonotype came up a few times. The chain employs TRBV20-1 and TRBJ2-3; D is undetermined. The germline V and J ends were trimmed by 3 bases and 3 bases, with 10 bases remaining between them. Germline lookup yields CDR1 DFQATT and CDR2 SNEGSKA (reference sequence). The CDR3 covers 13 residues. CDR3 coding DNA: TGCAGTGCTAGCCTGGCTGGGACAGATACGCAGTATTTT. Translating gives CSASLAGTDTQYF.